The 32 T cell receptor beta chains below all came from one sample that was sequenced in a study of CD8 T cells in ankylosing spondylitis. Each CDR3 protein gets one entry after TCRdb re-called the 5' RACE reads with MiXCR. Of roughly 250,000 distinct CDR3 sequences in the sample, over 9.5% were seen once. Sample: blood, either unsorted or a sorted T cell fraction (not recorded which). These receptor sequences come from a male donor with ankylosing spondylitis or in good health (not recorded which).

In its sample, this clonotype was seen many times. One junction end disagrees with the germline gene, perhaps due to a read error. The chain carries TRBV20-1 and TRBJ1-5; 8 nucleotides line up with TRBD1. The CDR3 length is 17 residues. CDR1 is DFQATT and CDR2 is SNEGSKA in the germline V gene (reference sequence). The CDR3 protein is CCARDRGQAAGNQPQHF. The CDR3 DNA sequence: TGCTGTGCTAGAGATAGGGGACAGGCTGCGGGCAATCAGCCCCAGCATTTT.

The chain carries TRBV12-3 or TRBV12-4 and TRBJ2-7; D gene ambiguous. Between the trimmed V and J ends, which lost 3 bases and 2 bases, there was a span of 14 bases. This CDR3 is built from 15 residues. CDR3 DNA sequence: TGTGCCAGCAGTTTGGGCCACCAGCCCCCCTACGAGCAGTACTTC. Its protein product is CASSLGHQPPYEQYF.

The CDR3 nucleotides read TGTGCCAGCAGCCATACCCTAGCGGGACTTTACAATGAGCAGTTCTTC. This sequence encodes CASSHTLAGLYNEQFF. The V and J genes are TRBV27 and TRBJ2-1, with TRBD2 matching 9 bases. Germline V gene lookup returns CDR1 MNHEY and CDR2 SMNVEV (reference sequence). This CDR3 is built from 16 residues. The ends lost 6 bases at V and 4 bases at J; junction bases unmatched: 10.

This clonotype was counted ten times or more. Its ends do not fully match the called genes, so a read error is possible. CDR3 in DNA: TGCGCCAGCAGCTCACAAGCGCAGTTGGCTTTT. This translates into CASSSQAQLAF. The V call is TRBV5-1, the J call TRBJ2-3; D uncertain. The CDR3 has 11 amino acids. Germline values: CDR1 SGHRS, CDR2 YFSETQ.

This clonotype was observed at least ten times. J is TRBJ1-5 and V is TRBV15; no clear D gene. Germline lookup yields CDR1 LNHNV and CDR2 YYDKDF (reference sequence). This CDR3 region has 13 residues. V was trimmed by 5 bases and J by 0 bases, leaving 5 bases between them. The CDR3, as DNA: TGTGCCACCAGCTCCAATAGCAATCAGCCCCAGCATTTT. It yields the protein CATSSNSNQPQHF. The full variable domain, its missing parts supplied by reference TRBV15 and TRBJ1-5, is DAMVIQNPRYQVTQFGKPVTLSCSQTLNHNVMYWYQQKSSQAPKLLFHYYDKDFNNEADTPDNFQSRRPNTSFCFLDIRSPGLGDTAMYLCATSSNSNQPQHFGDGTRLSIL.

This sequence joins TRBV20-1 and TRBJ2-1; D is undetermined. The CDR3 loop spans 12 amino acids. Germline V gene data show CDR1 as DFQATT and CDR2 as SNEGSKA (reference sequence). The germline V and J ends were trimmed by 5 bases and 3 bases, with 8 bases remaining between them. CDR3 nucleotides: TGCAGTGCTGGGGTCGTCTACAATGAGCAGTTCTTC. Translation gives CSAGVVYNEQFF.

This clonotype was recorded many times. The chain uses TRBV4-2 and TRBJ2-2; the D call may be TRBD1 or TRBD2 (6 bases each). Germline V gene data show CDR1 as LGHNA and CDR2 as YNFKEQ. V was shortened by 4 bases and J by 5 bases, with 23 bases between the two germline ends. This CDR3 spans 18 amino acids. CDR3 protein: CASSPWGLFGGGTGELFF. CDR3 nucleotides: TGTGCCAGCAGCCCTTGGGGACTTTTCGGAGGGGGGACCGGGGAGCTGTTTTTT.

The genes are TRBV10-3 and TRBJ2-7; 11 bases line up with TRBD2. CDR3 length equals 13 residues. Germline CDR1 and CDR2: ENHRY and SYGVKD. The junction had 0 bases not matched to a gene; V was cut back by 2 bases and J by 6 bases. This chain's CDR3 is CAISEGLAGEQYF. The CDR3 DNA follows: TGTGCCATCAGTGAGGGACTAGCGGGCGAGCAGTACTTC.

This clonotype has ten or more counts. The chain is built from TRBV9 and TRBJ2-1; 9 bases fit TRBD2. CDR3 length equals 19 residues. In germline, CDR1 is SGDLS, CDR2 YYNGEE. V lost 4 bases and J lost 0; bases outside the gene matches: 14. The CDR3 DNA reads TGTGCCAGCAGCCCAACTTTTGTGGCTAGCGGGGTCTCCTACAATGAGCAGTTCTTC. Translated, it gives CASSPTFVASGVSYNEQFF.

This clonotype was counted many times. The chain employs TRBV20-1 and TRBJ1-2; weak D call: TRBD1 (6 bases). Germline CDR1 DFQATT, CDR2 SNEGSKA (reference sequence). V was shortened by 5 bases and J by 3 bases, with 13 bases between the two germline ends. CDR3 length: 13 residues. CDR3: CSADPGGYYGYTF. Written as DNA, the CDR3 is TGCAGTGCTGATCCCGGGGGCTACTATGGCTACACCTTC.

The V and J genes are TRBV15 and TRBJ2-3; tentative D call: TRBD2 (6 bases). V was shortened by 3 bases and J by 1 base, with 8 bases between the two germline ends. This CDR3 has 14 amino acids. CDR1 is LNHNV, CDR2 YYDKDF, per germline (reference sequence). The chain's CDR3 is CATSSLARTDTQYF. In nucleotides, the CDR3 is TGTGCCACCAGCAGCCTAGCGCGCACAGATACGCAGTATTTT.

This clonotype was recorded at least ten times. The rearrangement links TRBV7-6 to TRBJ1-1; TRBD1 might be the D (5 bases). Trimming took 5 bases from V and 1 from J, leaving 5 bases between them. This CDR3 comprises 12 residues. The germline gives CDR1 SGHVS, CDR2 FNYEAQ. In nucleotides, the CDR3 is TGTGCCAGCAGCGGGACGAACACTGAAGCTTTCTTT. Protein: CASSGTNTEAFF.

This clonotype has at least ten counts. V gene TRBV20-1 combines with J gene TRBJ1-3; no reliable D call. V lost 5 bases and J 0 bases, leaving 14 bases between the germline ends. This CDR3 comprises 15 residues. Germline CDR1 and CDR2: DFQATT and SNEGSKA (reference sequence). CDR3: CSAGVQHHSGNTIYF. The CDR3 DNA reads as TGCAGTGCTGGAGTTCAGCACCACTCTGGAAACACCATATATTTT.

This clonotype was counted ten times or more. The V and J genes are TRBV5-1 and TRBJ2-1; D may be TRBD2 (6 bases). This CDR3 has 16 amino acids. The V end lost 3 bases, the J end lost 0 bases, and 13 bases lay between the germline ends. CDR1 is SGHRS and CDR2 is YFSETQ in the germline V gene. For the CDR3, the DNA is TGCGCCAGCAGCTGGCTAGCGCAAAGCTCCTACAATGAGCAGTTCTTC. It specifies CASSWLAQSSYNEQFF. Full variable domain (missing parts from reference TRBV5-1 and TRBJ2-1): KAGVTQTPRYLIKTRGQQVTLSCSPISGHRSVSWYQQTPGQGLQFLFEYFSETQRNKGNFPGRFSGRQFSNSRSEMNVSTLELGDSALYLCASSWLAQSSYNEQFFGPGTRLTVL.

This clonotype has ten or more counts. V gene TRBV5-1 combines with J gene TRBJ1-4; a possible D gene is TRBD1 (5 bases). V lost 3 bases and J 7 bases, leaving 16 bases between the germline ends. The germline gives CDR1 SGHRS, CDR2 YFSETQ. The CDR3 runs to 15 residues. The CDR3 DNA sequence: TGCGCCAGCAGCTGGGGGAACAGCGAAGGTGAAAAACTGTTTTTT. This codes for CASSWGNSEGEKLFF.

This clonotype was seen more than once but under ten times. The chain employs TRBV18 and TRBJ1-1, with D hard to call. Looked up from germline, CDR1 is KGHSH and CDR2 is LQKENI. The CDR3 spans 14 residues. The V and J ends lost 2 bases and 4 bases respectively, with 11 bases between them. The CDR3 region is CASSPFPALTEAFF. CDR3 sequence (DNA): TGTGCCAGCTCACCATTCCCAGCCCTCACTGAAGCTTTCTTT.

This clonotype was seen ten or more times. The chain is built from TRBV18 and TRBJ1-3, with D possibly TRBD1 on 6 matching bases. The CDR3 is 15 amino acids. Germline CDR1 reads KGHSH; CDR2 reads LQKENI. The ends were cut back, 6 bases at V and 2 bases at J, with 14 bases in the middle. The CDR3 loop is CASSPDRSAGNTIYF. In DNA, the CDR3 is TGTGCCAGCTCTCCCGACAGGTCAGCTGGAAACACCATATATTTT.

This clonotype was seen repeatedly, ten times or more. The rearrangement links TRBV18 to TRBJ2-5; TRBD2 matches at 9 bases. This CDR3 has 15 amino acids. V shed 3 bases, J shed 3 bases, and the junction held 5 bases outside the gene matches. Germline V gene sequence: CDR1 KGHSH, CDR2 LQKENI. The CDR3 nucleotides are TGTGCCAGCTCACCTACGACTAGCGGAAAAGAGACCCAGTACTTC. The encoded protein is CASSPTTSGKETQYF.

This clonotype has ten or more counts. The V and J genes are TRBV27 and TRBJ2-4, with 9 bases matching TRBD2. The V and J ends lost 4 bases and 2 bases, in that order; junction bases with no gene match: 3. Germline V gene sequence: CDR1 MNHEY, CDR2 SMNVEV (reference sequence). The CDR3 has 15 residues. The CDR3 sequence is CASSSPSGTKNIQYF. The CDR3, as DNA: TGTGCCAGCAGTTCCCCTAGCGGGACCAAAAACATTCAGTACTTC.

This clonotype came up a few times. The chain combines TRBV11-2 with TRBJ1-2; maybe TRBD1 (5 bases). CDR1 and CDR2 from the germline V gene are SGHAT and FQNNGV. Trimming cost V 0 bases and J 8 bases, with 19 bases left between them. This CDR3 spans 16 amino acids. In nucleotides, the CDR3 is TGTGCCAGCAGCTTAGATAATGAACGGGCGGGGGTGGGCTACACCTTC. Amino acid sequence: CASSLDNERAGVGYTF. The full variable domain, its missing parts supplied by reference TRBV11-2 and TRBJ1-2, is EAGVAQSPRYKIIEKRQSVAFWCNPISGHATLYWYQQILGQGPKLLIQFQNNGVVDDSQLPKDRFSAERLKGVDSTLKIQPAKLEDSAVYLCASSLDNERAGVGYTFGSGTRLTVV.

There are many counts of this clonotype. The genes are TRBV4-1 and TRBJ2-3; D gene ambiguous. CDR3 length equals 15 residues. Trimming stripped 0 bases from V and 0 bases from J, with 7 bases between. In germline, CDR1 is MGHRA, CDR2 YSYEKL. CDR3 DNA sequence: TGCGCCAGCAGCCAAGATCGGTCCAGCACAGATACGCAGTATTTT. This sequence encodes CASSQDRSSTDTQYF.

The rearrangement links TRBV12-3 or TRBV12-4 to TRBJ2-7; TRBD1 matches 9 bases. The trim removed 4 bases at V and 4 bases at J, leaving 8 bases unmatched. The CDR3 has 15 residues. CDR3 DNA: TGTGCCAGCAGTTGGGGACAGGGCAGTAGGTACGAGCAGTACTTC. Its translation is CASSWGQGSRYEQYF.

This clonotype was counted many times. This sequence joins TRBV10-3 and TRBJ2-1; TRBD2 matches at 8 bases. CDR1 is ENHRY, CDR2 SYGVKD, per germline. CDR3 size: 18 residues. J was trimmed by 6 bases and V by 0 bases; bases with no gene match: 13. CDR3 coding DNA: TGTGCCATCAGTGAGTCGACCTTTACGGGGGGGCCTCGCAATGAGCAGTTCTTC. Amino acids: CAISESTFTGGPRNEQFF.

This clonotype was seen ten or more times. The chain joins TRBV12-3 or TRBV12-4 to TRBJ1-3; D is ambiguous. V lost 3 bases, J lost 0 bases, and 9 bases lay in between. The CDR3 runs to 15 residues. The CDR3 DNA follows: TGTGCCAGCAGTTTTAGTCCAGTCTCTGGAAACACCATATATTTT. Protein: CASSFSPVSGNTIYF.

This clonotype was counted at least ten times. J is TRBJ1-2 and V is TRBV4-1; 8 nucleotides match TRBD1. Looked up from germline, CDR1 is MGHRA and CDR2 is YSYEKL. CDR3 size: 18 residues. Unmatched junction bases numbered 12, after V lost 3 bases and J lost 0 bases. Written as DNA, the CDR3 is TGCGCCAGCAGCCAGGGTGGGACAGGACTTTCTGCTAACTATGGCTACACCTTC. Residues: CASSQGGTGLSANYGYTF.

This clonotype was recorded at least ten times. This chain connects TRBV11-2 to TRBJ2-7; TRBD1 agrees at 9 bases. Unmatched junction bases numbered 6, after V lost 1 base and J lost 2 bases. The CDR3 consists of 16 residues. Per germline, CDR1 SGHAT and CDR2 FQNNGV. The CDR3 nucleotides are TGTGCCAGCAGCTTAGTTACGGACAGGGGAACCTACGAGCAGTACTTC. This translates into CASSLVTDRGTYEQYF.

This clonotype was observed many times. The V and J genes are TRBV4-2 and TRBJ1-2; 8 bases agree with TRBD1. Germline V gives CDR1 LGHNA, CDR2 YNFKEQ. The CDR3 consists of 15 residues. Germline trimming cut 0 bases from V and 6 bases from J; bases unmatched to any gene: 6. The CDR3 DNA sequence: TGTGCCAGCAGCCAAGATCAGGGGGCGTCTGATGGCTACACCTTC. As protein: CASSQDQGASDGYTF.

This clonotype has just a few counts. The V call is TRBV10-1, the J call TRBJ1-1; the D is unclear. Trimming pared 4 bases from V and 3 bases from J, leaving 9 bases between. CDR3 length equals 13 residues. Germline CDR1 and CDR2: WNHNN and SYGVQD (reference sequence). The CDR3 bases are TGCGCCAGCAGTGCGGTCATAGACACTGAAGCTTTCTTT. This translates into CASSAVIDTEAFF.

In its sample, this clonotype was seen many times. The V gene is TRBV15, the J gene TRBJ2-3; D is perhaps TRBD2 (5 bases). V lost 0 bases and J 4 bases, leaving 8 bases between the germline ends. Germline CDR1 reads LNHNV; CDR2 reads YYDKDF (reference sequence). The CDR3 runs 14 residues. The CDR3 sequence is CATSREGGSDTQYF. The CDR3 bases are TGTGCCACCAGCAGAGAGGGCGGGTCAGATACGCAGTATTTT.

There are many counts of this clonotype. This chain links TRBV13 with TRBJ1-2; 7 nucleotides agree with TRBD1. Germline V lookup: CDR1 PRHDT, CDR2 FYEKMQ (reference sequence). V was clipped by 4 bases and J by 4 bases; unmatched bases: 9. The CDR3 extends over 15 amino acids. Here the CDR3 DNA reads TGTGCCAGCAGCTCCACCGGGACAGTTATCTATGGCTACACCTTC. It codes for CASSSTGTVIYGYTF.

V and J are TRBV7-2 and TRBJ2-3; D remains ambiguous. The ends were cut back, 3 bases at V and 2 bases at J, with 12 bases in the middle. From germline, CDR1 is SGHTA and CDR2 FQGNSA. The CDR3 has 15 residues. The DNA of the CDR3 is TGTGCCAGCAGCTTCGGTGGCAGGACCACAGATACGCAGTATTTT. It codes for CASSFGGRTTDTQYF.

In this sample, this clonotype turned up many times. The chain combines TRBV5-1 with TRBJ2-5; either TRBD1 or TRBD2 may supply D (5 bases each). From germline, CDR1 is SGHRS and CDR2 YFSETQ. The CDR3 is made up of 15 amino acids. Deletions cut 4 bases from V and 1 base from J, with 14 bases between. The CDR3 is CASSPTSGSQETQYF. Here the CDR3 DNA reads TGCGCCAGCAGCCCGACCTCAGGGAGCCAAGAGACCCAGTACTTC.